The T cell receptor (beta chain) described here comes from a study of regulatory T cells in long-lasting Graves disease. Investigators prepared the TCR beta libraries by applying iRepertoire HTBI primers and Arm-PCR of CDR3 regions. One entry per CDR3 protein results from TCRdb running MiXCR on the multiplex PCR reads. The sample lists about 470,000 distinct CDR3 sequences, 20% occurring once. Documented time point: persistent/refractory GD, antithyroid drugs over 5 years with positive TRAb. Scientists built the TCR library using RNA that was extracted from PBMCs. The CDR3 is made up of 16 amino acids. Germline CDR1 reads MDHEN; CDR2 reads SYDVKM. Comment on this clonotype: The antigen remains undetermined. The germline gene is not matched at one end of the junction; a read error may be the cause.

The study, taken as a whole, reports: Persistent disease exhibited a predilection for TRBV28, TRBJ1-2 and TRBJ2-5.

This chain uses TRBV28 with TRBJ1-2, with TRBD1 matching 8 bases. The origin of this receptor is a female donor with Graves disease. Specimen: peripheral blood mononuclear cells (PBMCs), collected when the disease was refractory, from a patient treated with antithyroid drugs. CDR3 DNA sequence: TGTGTCAGCAGTCCTCAGGGGGCGGTCGTTATCTATGGCTACACCTTC. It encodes CVSSPQGAVVIYGYTF.